Below, 22 T cell receptor beta chains from the same sample are listed, as sequenced in a study of blood T cell repertoires in COVID-19. Using immunoSEQ multiplex PCR, the repertoire was profiled, and TCRdb retains in-frame clones only, with some absent. The profile shows 150,000 to 200,000 clones, 65% to 85% of them singletons. The source material was peripheral blood. The receptors come from a woman in her 30s with acute or convalescent COVID-19.

This chain connects TRBV6-2 or TRBV6-3 to TRBJ2-7; the D is unclear. The CDR3 length is 15 residues. The V end was cut by 5 bases, the J end by 5 bases, with 19 bases between. CDR1 and CDR2 (germline): MNHEY, SVGEGT. CDR3 region: CASSPRQPGANEQYF. The DNA of the CDR3 is TGTGCCAGCAGTCCCCGTCAGCCGGGTGCGAACGAGCAGTACTTC.

This chain links TRBV5-6 with TRBJ1-2, with 10 bases identical to TRBD1. V lost 6 bases and J lost 13; bases outside the gene matches: 9. From germline, CDR1 is SGHDT and CDR2 YYEEEE. The CDR3 covers 12 residues. The CDR3 loop reads CASTRDRGLCTF. CDR3 coding DNA: TGTGCCAGCACCCGGGACAGGGGACTATGCACCTTC.

V is TRBV18 and J is TRBJ1-1; D unresolved. The CDR3 runs to 14 residues. Germline-derived CDR1 and CDR2 are KGHSH and LQKENI. V was cut by 2 bases and J by 0 bases, with 7 bases left in between. CDR3 loop: CASSPILMNTEAFF. The CDR3 coding sequence is TGTGCCAGCTCACCAATATTAATGAACACTGAAGCTTTCTTT.

The chain has TRBV19 and TRBJ1-6; possible D gene TRBD1, 5 bases. The CDR3 is 16 amino acids. The V and J ends lost 5 bases and 0 bases respectively, with 11 bases between them. The germline gives CDR1 LNHDA, CDR2 SQIVND (reference sequence). The CDR3 reads CASSETANSYNSPLHF. Written as DNA, the CDR3 is TGTGCCAGTAGTGAGACAGCCAACTCCTATAATTCACCCCTCCACTTT.

The V call is TRBV7-3, the J call TRBJ1-1, with D tentatively TRBD1 (6 bases). Trimming cost V 5 bases and J 4 bases, with 17 bases left between them. The CDR3 runs to 15 residues. Germline CDR1 reads SGHTA; CDR2 reads FQGTGA. CDR3 sequence: CASSLSGGAGTEAFF. DNA for the CDR3: TGTGCCAGCAGCCTAAGTGGGGGCGCGGGCACTGAAGCTTTCTTT. The entire variable domain, with the rest obtained from reference TRBV7-3 and TRBJ1-1, is as follows: GAGVSQTPSNKVTEKGKYVELRCDPISGHTALYWYRQSLGQGPEFLIYFQGTGAADDSGLPNDRFFAVRPEGSVSTLKIQRTERGDSAVYLCASSLSGGAGTEAFFGQGTRLTVV.

CDR3 residues: CASSPLEGLVTEAFF. CDR3 bases: TGTGCCAGCAGCCCCTTGGAGGGTCTGGTCACTGAAGCTTTCTTT. V usage is TRBV7-2 and J usage is TRBJ1-1; D gene ambiguous. The CDR3 is made up of 15 amino acids. The V gene's germline CDR1 is SGHTA and CDR2 FQGNSA. V was shortened by 5 bases and J by 4 bases, with 17 bases between the two germline ends.

This rearrangement joins TRBV20-1 to TRBJ1-2; 7 bases map to TRBD1. The CDR3 sequence is 10 residues long. Germline lookup yields CDR1 DFQATT and CDR2 SNEGSKA (reference sequence). V was clipped by 6 bases and J by 12 bases; unmatched bases: 7. In DNA, the CDR3 is TGCAGTGCCGGGAGACAGGGCCACACCTTC. It yields the protein CSAGRQGHTF.

This rearrangement joins TRBV7-2 to TRBJ2-7; D may be TRBD2 (5 bases). Germline CDR1 reads SGHTA; CDR2 reads FQGNSA. The CDR3 runs 15 residues. Deletions cut 1 base from V and 4 bases from J, with 14 bases between. The CDR3: CASSLGPQRGYEQYF. CDR3 sequence (DNA): TGTGCCAGCAGCTTAGGACCCCAACGGGGATACGAGCAGTACTTC. Complete variable domain (other parts from reference TRBV7-2 and TRBJ2-7): GAGVSQSPSNKVTEKGKDVELRCDPISGHTALYWYRQSLGQGLEFLIYFQGNSAPDKSGLPSDRFSAERTGGSVSTLTIQRTQQEDSAVYLCASSLGPQRGYEQYFGPGTRLTVT.

The chain is built from TRBV28 and TRBJ1-5; 7 bases line up with TRBD1. V lost 0 bases to trimming and J lost 3 bases; unmatched junction nucleotides: 2. The germline V gene encodes CDR1 MDHEN and CDR2 SYDVKM. CDR3 length equals 15 residues. The CDR3 DNA reads as TGTGCCAGCAGTTTATGGACAGGGATCAATCAGCCCCAGCATTTT. It specifies CASSLWTGINQPQHF. Filled out from reference TRBV28 and TRBJ1-5, the complete variable domain reads DVKVTQSSRYLVKRTGEKVFLECVQDMDHENMFWYRQDPGLGLRLIYFSYDVKMKEKGDIPEGYSVSREKKERFSLILESASTNQTSMYLCASSLWTGINQPQHFGDGTRLSIL.

The genes are TRBV4-1 and TRBJ2-5, with D possibly TRBD1 on 6 matching bases. The germline V gene has CDR1 MGHRA and CDR2 YSYEKL. The ends were cut back, 0 bases at V and 1 base at J, with 21 bases in the middle. There are 19 residues in the CDR3. Here the CDR3 DNA reads TGCGCCAGCAGCCAAGATGGGCAGGGGTTGGAATTGGTCCAAGAGACCCAGTACTTC. Protein sequence: CASSQDGQGLELVQETQYF.

This chain joins TRBV6-2 or TRBV6-3 and TRBJ2-2; D remains ambiguous. Germline CDR1 reads MNHEY; CDR2 reads SVGEGT. V was pared by 0 bases and J by 4 bases, with 9 bases between. CDR3 length: 15 amino acids. The CDR3 loop is CASSYSTSGTGELFF. The CDR3 DNA sequence: TGTGCCAGCAGTTACTCGACTTCTGGCACCGGGGAGCTGTTTTTT.

The J gene is TRBJ2-5, the V gene TRBV24-1; 7 bases align to TRBD2. Germline V gives CDR1 KGHDR, CDR2 SFDVKD. The CDR3 contains 16 residues. J was trimmed by 5 bases and V by 2 bases; bases with no gene match: 10. The DNA for the CDR3 is TGTGCCACCAGTGATTCAAGGTGGAGGGGAGGGGAGACCCAGTACTTC. Its protein is CATSDSRWRGGETQYF.

This chain connects TRBV27 to TRBJ1-1; D remains unclear. Germline CDR1 reads MNHEY; CDR2 reads SMNVEV (reference sequence). This CDR3 spans 13 amino acids. V dropped 6 bases and J dropped 7 bases, with 15 bases sitting between them. CDR3 in DNA: TGTGCCAGCAGCATTCTGAGGCATAATGAAGCTTTCTTT. It yields the protein CASSILRHNEAFF.

The rearrangement joins TRBV7-2 to TRBJ2-7, with 11 bases matching TRBD2. V was pared by 4 bases and J by 3 bases, with 5 bases of the junction left unmatched. The CDR3 loop spans 15 amino acids. Germline V gene sequence: CDR1 SGHTA, CDR2 FQGNSA. The CDR3 DNA reads TGTGCCAGCAGCTCAACTAGCGGGAGTGTCTACGAGCAGTACTTC. Translation: CASSSTSGSVYEQYF.

The rearrangement links TRBV13 to TRBJ2-2, with TRBD1 matching over 8 bases. Germline CDR1 reads PRHDT; CDR2 reads FYEKMQ (reference sequence). The CDR3 is 14 residues long. Trimming removed 5 bases from V and 4 bases from J; junction bases left unmatched: 3. CDR3 region: CASSVQGGTGELFF. CDR3 nucleotides: TGTGCCAGCAGCGTACAGGGGGGCACCGGGGAGCTGTTTTTT.

The rearrangement joins TRBV5-1 to TRBJ1-1; 7 bases are a match to TRBD1. Germline V gene data show CDR1 as SGHRS and CDR2 as YFSETQ. The CDR3 runs to 15 residues. V gave up 9 bases and J gave up 1 base; unmatched junction bases: 12. The DNA for the CDR3 is TGCGCCACCTCCCGGGAGGGGGCGCGGAACACTGAAGCTTTCTTT. It specifies CATSREGARNTEAFF.

CDR3 nucleotides: TGTGCCAGCCTAGGACCCGTAGCGGGAGGGCTCACAGATACGCAGTATTTT. Translation gives CASLGPVAGGLTDTQYF. The chain recombines TRBV2 with TRBJ2-3; 11 positions match TRBD2. Losses at the gene ends were 8 bases for V and 2 bases for J; bases not matched to a gene: 12. This CDR3 is built from 17 residues. Per germline, CDR1 SNHLY and CDR2 FYNNEI.

The chain couples TRBV18 to TRBJ2-1; D perhaps matches TRBD1 (5 bases). V lost 0 bases and J lost 1, with 16 bases in between. CDR3 length: 18 amino acids. The V gene's germline CDR1 is KGHSH and CDR2 LQKENI. CDR3 nucleotides: TGTGCCAGCTCACCACCATTACTAAGGCAGGGTTCCTACAATGAGCAGTTCTTC. Translated: CASSPPLLRQGSYNEQFF. Complete variable domain (other parts from reference TRBV18 and TRBJ2-1): NAGVMQNPRHLVRRRGQEARLRCSPMKGHSHVYWYRQLPEEGLKFMVYLQKENIIDESGMPKERFSAEFPKEGPSILRIQQVVRGDSAAYFCASSPPLLRQGSYNEQFFGPGTRLTVL.

The chain links TRBV28 to TRBJ2-5, with 7 positions matching TRBD1. V dropped 5 bases and J dropped 2; count of bases not matched to a gene: 14. The CDR3 is 17 amino acids. Per the germline V gene, CDR1 is MDHEN and CDR2 is SYDVKM. CDR3 loop: CASSRITGTATQETQYF. In DNA form, the CDR3 reads TGTGCCAGCAGTCGAATTACCGGGACAGCAACTCAAGAGACCCAGTACTTC.

This chain uses TRBV7-3 with TRBJ2-2; D is undetermined. CDR3 length: 14 residues. Germline CDR1 is SGHTA and CDR2 is FQGTGA. Deletions cut 6 bases from V and 1 base from J, with 9 bases between. In nucleotides, the CDR3 is TGTGCCAGCAGAAAAGTCGGGAACACCGGGGAGCTGTTTTTT. This encodes CASRKVGNTGELFF.

V usage is TRBV19 and J usage is TRBJ2-3, with TRBD1 identical over 8 bases. The CDR3 is 15 amino acids. The germline V gene encodes CDR1 LNHDA and CDR2 SQIVND (reference sequence). V dropped 4 bases and J dropped 3; count of bases not matched to a gene: 6. The CDR3 region has the DNA TGTGCCAGTAGTACCGGACAGGGTTTTACAGATACGCAGTATTTT. It specifies CASSTGQGFTDTQYF.

The chain couples TRBV6-2 or TRBV6-3 to TRBJ2-2; TRBD2 matches at 7 bases. Germline V gene data show CDR1 as MNHEY and CDR2 as SVGEGT. This CDR3 is built from 15 residues. V lost 5 bases to trimming and J lost 5 bases; unmatched junction nucleotides: 8. In DNA, the CDR3 is TGTGCCAGCAGTCGTGGGGGGGAAGCGACCGGGGAGCTGTTTTTT. It encodes CASSRGGEATGELFF.